The rows below give T cell receptor beta chains drawn from one sample of a study of blood T cell repertoires in COVID-19. Measured with immunoSEQ multiplex PCR; TCRdb has only the in-frame clones, and not every one. In the table there are 130,000 or so clones, roughly 80% of which are singletons. The sequencing sample was made of peripheral blood. These receptors were taken from a woman aged 60-75 years with acute or convalescent COVID-19. CDR3s leave out the opening cysteine and the closing phenylalanine or tryptophan. Each record gives: V gene, CDR3 protein.

TRBV3-1/TRBV3-2 ASSLTGEGFGEQY
TRBV29-1 SVDRPGQGPYGYT
TRBV28 ASSLTAMNTEAF
TRBV19 ASSARTGNYEQY
TRBV2 ASNGHPNTEAF
TRBV10-3 ATQSGINYGYT
TRBV5-1 ASSATGGRESPLH
TRBV7-3 ASSRTGGANYGYT
TRBV6-1 ASSESLAGAWTEAF
TRBV7-3 ASKEDRANTEAF
TRBV30 AWSVPGGNEKLF
TRBV14 ASSPTLYAERHGYT
TRBV5-6 ASTERRSKRGTQY
TRBV19 ASSPRTVVSTQY
TRBV6-5 ASSYSSQVGSPLH
TRBV3-1/TRBV3-2 ASSQLGNTEAF
TRBV4-1 ASSQGELGQFYGYT
TRBV28 ASTSGGTGGLSSGNTIY
TRBV30 AWSRDFQPQH
TRBV7-9 ASSFFRDGQIRNYGYT
TRBV30 AWRTGQLTNEQF
TRBV2 ASSPYRTGSNQPQH
TRBV15 ATSKEASDEQF
TRBV2 ASTSTGGRGYT
TRBV23-1 ASSRRQGANSPLH
TRBV5-1 ASSLDVQYYGYT
TRBV29-1 SVGQQGGSGNTIY
TRBV28 ASSLLKSGELF
TRBV2 ASSERSGRRSTRGYT
TRBV15 ATSMRSSQPQH
TRBV19 ASSINRGPDSPLH
TRBV11-2 ASSLDTGNYGYT
TRBV9 ASSVVGGSAEAF
TRBV2 ASSYYNEQF
TRBV4-2 ASSQEGRANTGELF
TRBV12-5 ASGLAGGRLETQY
TRBV24-1 ATSDSRDVEGITGELF
TRBV11-2 ASSISTSRATGELF
TRBV18 ASSEGRNTEAF
TRBV11-1 ASSLSGSTPGGAF